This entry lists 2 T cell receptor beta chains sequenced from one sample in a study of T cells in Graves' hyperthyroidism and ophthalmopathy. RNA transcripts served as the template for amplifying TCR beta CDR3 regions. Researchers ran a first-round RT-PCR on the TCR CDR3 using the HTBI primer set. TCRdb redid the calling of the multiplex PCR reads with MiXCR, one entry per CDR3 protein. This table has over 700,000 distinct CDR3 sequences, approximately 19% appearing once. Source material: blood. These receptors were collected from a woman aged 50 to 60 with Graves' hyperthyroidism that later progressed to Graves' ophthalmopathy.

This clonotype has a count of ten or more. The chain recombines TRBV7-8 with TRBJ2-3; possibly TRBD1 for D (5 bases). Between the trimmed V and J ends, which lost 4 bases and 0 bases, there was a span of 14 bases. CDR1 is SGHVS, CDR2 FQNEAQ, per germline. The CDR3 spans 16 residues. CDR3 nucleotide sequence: TGTGCCAGCAGCTACATTGTAGGGGATAGCACAGATACGCAGTATTTT. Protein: CASSYIVGDSTDTQYF.

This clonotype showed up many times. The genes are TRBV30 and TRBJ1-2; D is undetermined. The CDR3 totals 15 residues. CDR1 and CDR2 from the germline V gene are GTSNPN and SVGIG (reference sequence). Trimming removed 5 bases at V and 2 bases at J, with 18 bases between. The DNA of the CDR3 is TGTGCCTGGTCTACACCTCGGCAGTCCAACTATGGCTACACCTTC. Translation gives CAWSTPRQSNYGYTF.